This TCR beta chain was retrieved from a study of identifying expanded T cells in peripheral blood. Study-wide results and limits: Variance in clone template counts between approximately two-week samples significantly increased with total template count across all healthy donors.

During the collection period, no donor immune events like infections were recorded. Profiled with immunoSEQ multiplex PCR; TCRdb holds only in-frame clones, not every one. The table lists some 130,000 clones, roughly 90% of them singletons, with approximately 8.9% in the top ten. This CDR3 region has 17 residues. The V and J ends lost 4 bases and 3 bases respectively, with 22 bases between them. Germline CDR1 reads SGHKS; CDR2 reads YYEKEE (reference sequence). As regards this clone: The antigen is unknown.

The chain employs TRBV5-5 and TRBJ1-2; no firm D call. The receptor was isolated from a person between 18 and 70 years old in good health. The sequencing input was blood. CDR3 amino acids: CASSPAVGRPGDYGYTF. The CDR3 nucleotides are TGTGCCAGCAGCCCGGCGGTGGGCAGGCCCGGCGACTATGGCTACACCTTC.